A selection of T cell receptor beta chains follows, all from one sample in a study of T cells after yellow fever vaccination. TCRdb analysed the 5' RACE reads with MiXCR anew, one entry per CDR3 protein. The sample contains 300,000 to 350,000 distinct CDR3 sequences, approximately 4.3% of which appear only once. The sample consisted of PBMCs, taken 15 days after the yellow fever booster vaccination. These receptors were collected from a man aged 18 to 30 who received the YFV17D yellow fever vaccine. The CDR3 runs from the conserved cysteine through the conserved F or W.

V	J	CDR3
TRBV27	TRBJ2-5	CASSLSFGLAWETQYF
TRBV6-2/TRBV6-3	TRBJ1-5	CASSRHSRSNQPQHF
TRBV21-1	TRBJ2-3	CACSFTSGDTDTQYF
TRBV7-3	TRBJ1-3	CASSFPLGAVGGNTIYF
TRBV24-1	TRBJ2-6	CATSDLGSGANVLTF
TRBV7-9	TRBJ2-7	CASSLMDEQYF
TRBV12-3/TRBV12-4	TRBJ1-5	CASSLNGGSQPQHF
TRBV7-8	TRBJ2-7	CASSHVDGGTHEQYF
TRBV6-5	TRBJ1-3	CASSPRDRGTNTIYF
TRBV4-3	TRBJ2-2	CASSRGGTLLEGVGELFF
TRBV10-3	TRBJ1-1	CAISGQGTEAFF
TRBV12-3/TRBV12-4	TRBJ1-2	CASSFGGYTF
TRBV12-3/TRBV12-4	TRBJ1-1	CASCFVNTEAFF
TRBV6-6	TRBJ2-1	CASSSYSNRDEQFF
TRBV5-1	TRBJ2-2	CASSVQTNTGELFF
TRBV6-5	TRBJ1-4	CASSYLGQGGKLFF
TRBV4-2	TRBJ1-6	CASSQDATPDSPLHF
TRBV7-6	TRBJ1-3	CASSPTTFDSGNTIYF
TRBV4-1	TRBJ1-1	CASRSLTRNTEAFF
TRBV5-5	TRBJ2-5	CASSRGGLAETQYF
TRBV18	TRBJ1-1	CASSPTGAMNTEAFF
TRBV9	TRBJ2-3	CASARSGTSGGATDTQYF
TRBV4-1	TRBJ2-3	CASSQGKTASTDTQYF
TRBV20-1	TRBJ1-1	CSARMQGTGAFF
TRBV19	TRBJ2-1	CASSIHRTPDNEQFF
TRBV29-1	TRBJ2-1	CSVGANRDEQFF
TRBV5-1	TRBJ1-2	CASSPARDEGYTF
TRBV6-5	TRBJ1-2	CASSYNFQGLGGYTF
TRBV12-5	TRBJ2-7	CASGLGVAYEQYF
TRBV20-1	TRBJ1-1	CSAPSRNTEAFF
TRBV12-5	TRBJ2-7	CASGTGTGHFSYEQYF
TRBV29-1	TRBJ2-2	CSVVGAAGELFF
TRBV4-1	TRBJ1-6	CASSLEGQENTGSPLHF
TRBV5-4	TRBJ2-7	CASSLRGEQYF
TRBV4-1	TRBJ2-7	CASSQGGVRGVGWHEQYF
TRBV24-1	TRBJ2-5	CATRGGAEETQYF
TRBV6-5	TRBJ2-1	CASSYGGLARYNEQFF
TRBV5-1	TRBJ2-1	CASSFAGGILNEQFF
TRBV20-1	TRBJ2-5	CSARWGRRSYQETQYF
TRBV7-8	TRBJ2-3	CASSLRTPPDTQYF
TRBV6-2/TRBV6-3	TRBJ1-4	CAISSSSATNEKLFF
TRBV7-2	TRBJ2-5	CASSFNSAETQYF
TRBV29-1	TRBJ2-7	CSVEDHREGSYEQYF